One and the same sample provided the 32 T cell receptor beta chains below, sequenced in a study of shared clonotypes between healthy human individuals. Sequencing was performed with immunoSEQ multiplex PCR; in TCRdb, only in-frame clones are kept and a portion is missing. The sample holds 400,000 to 550,000 clones, around three quarters seen once. Specimen: PBMCs. These receptors originate from a middle-aged woman in good health. Some clones in this sample may be carry-over from other donors' samples.

This chain links TRBV2 with TRBJ1-4; D remains unclear. Germline V gene sequence: CDR1 SNHLY, CDR2 FYNNEI. V shed 8 bases and J shed 3 bases, with 10 bases lying between them. This CDR3 spans 13 amino acids. The CDR3 DNA is TGTGCCAGCGGAGGAGTGTCTAATGAAAAACTGTTTTTT. It encodes CASGGVSNEKLFF.

The genes are TRBV30 and TRBJ2-2; 10 nucleotides match TRBD2. The CDR3 runs 13 residues. CDR1 is GTSNPN, CDR2 SVGIG, per germline (reference sequence). The junction had 5 bases not matched to a gene; V was cut back by 7 bases and J by 6 bases. The DNA of the CDR3 is TGTGCCTATACTAGCGGGATGGCCGGGGAGCTGTTTTTT. This sequence encodes CAYTSGMAGELFF. The complete variable domain, with remaining parts taken from reference TRBV30 and TRBJ2-2, reads SQTIHQWPATLVQPVGSPLSLECTVEGTSNPNLYWYRQAAGRGLQLLFYSVGIGQISSEVPQNLSASRPQDRQFILSSKKLLLSDSGFYLCAYTSGMAGELFFGEGSRLTVL.

This chain links TRBV19 with TRBJ2-7, with 11 bases matching TRBD2. J was trimmed by 3 bases and V by 8 bases; bases with no gene match: 3. This CDR3 spans 13 amino acids. Germline lookup yields CDR1 LNHDA and CDR2 SQIVND (reference sequence). CDR3 in amino acids: CASGTSGVYEQYF. The CDR3 DNA sequence: TGTGCCAGTGGGACTAGCGGAGTCTACGAGCAGTACTTC.

By its share, this clone is large. The chain uses TRBV15 and TRBJ2-7, with TRBD2 matching 7 bases. CDR3 length equals 20 residues. The J segment lost 4 bases and the V segment lost 0 bases, leaving 21 bases of the junction unmatched. Germline values: CDR1 LNHNV, CDR2 YYDKDF (reference sequence). The chain's CDR3 is CATSRDRDWGAGPHRYEQYF. Here the CDR3 DNA reads TGTGCCACCAGCAGAGACAGGGATTGGGGAGCGGGACCACATCGGTACGAGCAGTACTTC.

This clone was detected once. The chain couples TRBV7-8 to TRBJ2-2; D gene ambiguous. Germline-derived CDR1 and CDR2 are SGHVS and FQNEAQ. V lost 1 base and J lost 0, with 6 bases in between. The CDR3 runs 15 residues. In nucleotides, the CDR3 is TGTGCCAGCAGCTTAGGTGGCGCGAACACCGGGGAGCTGTTTTTT. Its translation: CASSLGGANTGELFF.

This clone was recorded only once. The V gene is TRBV5-1, the J gene TRBJ2-1, with a possible D match to TRBD2 (5 bases). V shed 3 bases and J shed 7 bases, with 20 bases lying between them. CDR3 length: 16 residues. From germline, CDR1 is SGHRS and CDR2 YFSETQ. In nucleotides, the CDR3 is TGCGCCAGCAGCTATAGCGTGGTCTACCTCCAGAATGAGCAGTTCTTC. Its translation is CASSYSVVYLQNEQFF.

This clone has more than one count but fewer than ten. V is TRBV7-3 and J is TRBJ1-2, with a tentative D call TRBD1 (5 bases). This CDR3 has 13 residues. Trimming took off 1 base at V and 8 bases at J, with 11 bases between the two ends. Per germline, CDR1 SGHTA and CDR2 FQGTGA. CDR3 sequence: CASSLRAGPGYTF. DNA of the CDR3: TGTGCCAGCAGCTTAAGGGCAGGGCCCGGCTACACCTTC.

The CDR3 coding sequence is TGTGCCAGCAGCAGCGAGACGGGACTAGCGGGAGGGCGTGAGACCCAGTACTTC. Amino acids: CASSSETGLAGGRETQYF. The rearrangement uses TRBV5-6 and TRBJ2-5, with 16 bases lining up with TRBD2. This CDR3 region has 18 residues. Germline CDR1 is SGHDT and CDR2 is YYEEEE. J was trimmed by 5 bases and V by 4 bases; bases with no gene match: 11.

CDR3 nucleotide sequence: TGTGCCAGCTCCGCCCAAGAGACCCAGTACTTC. It codes for CASSAQETQYF. V gene TRBV18 combines with J gene TRBJ2-5, with D uncertain. With 6 bases removed from V and 1 base from J, the gap between germline ends came to 3 bases. Per germline, CDR1 KGHSH and CDR2 LQKENI. CDR3 length: 11 amino acids.

The genes are TRBV6-5 and TRBJ1-1; the match to TRBD1 covers 9 bases. The germline gives CDR1 MNHEY, CDR2 SVGAGI. CDR3 size: 15 residues. V lost 7 bases and J lost 3; bases outside the gene matches: 9. The CDR3 DNA is TGTGCCAGCAATAAACAGGGGGCTACCTACACTGAAGCTTTCTTT. It specifies CASNKQGATYTEAFF.

In DNA, the CDR3 is TGTGCCAGCAGTTTATCAGGGACTACCCCCAGTCGGGAGCAGTTCTTC. This gives the protein CASSLSGTTPSREQFF. This chain connects TRBV27 to TRBJ2-1, with TRBD2 matching 7 bases. The junction had 12 bases not matched to a gene; V was cut back by 0 bases and J by 10 bases. There are 16 residues in the CDR3. The germline V gene has CDR1 MNHEY and CDR2 SMNVEV (reference sequence).

The rearrangement links TRBV5-5 to TRBJ2-7; no clear D. Trimming removed 3 bases from V and 6 bases from J, with 13 bases in between. Germline values: CDR1 SGHKS, CDR2 YYEKEE (reference sequence). This CDR3 has 13 amino acids. The CDR3 bases are TGTGCCAGCAGCTCGACATCCTTTGGCGAGCAGTACTTC. Protein: CASSSTSFGEQYF.

The chain employs TRBV5-1 and TRBJ2-3; 11 positions agree with TRBD2. J was trimmed by 2 bases and V by 3 bases; bases with no gene match: 2. The CDR3 has 15 amino acids. In germline, CDR1 is SGHRS, CDR2 YFSETQ. CDR3 in amino acids: CASSSGLADTDTQYF. The CDR3 DNA follows: TGCGCCAGCAGCTCGGGACTAGCGGACACAGATACGCAGTATTTT.

This chain connects TRBV7-8 to TRBJ1-2; D might be TRBD1 (5 bases). Germline V gene lookup returns CDR1 SGHVS and CDR2 FQNEAQ. The CDR3 sequence is 13 residues long. V was trimmed by 5 bases and J by 2 bases, leaving 9 bases between them. The CDR3 sequence: CASSMGPNYGYTF. Here the CDR3 DNA reads TGTGCCAGCAGCATGGGACCGAACTATGGCTACACCTTC.

The rearrangement uses TRBV7-2 and TRBJ2-1; 7 bases are shared with TRBD2. This CDR3 contains 14 residues. V was clipped by 1 base and J by 7 bases; unmatched bases: 4. Germline CDR1 is SGHTA and CDR2 is FQGNSA. As DNA, the CDR3 is TGTGCCAGCAGCTTAGACGGGAGGATAAATGAGCAGTTCTTC. This sequence encodes CASSLDGRINEQFF.

About this clone: Different DNA sequences within this sample yield the same CDR3. The V gene is TRBV29-1, the J gene TRBJ1-5; a possible D gene is TRBD1 (5 bases). Germline V gives CDR1 SQVTM, CDR2 ANQGSEA. The V end was cut by 4 bases, the J end by 4 bases, with 14 bases between. This CDR3 is built from 14 residues. CDR3 nucleotide sequence: TGCAGCGTTGGAGAAACAGGTCCTAATCAGCCCCAGCATTTT. Protein product: CSVGETGPNQPQHF.

The chain combines TRBV7-9 with TRBJ2-5; 14 bases agree with TRBD2. The end of the DNA is better explained by TRBJ2-7, so the J call may be wrong. The CDR3 has 17 residues. Germline CDR1 and CDR2: SEHNR and FQNEAQ (reference sequence). CDR3 amino acids: CASSLGGLAGVSYEQYF. DNA of the CDR3: TGTGCCAGCAGCTTAGGGGGACTAGCGGGAGTTTCCTACGAGCAGTACTTC.

Concerning this clone: It may be a read error: a sequence one base away is much more abundant. The genes are TRBV9 and TRBJ2-3; D might be TRBD1 (6 bases). The CDR3 extends over 15 amino acids. Germline CDR1 and CDR2: SGDLS and YYNGEE. Trimming shortened V by 0 bases and J by 5 bases, and 13 bases separated the two germline ends. The CDR3 here is CASSVGGTRGDTQYF. CDR3 nucleotides: TGTGCCAGCAGCGTAGGGGGTACCAGGGGAGATACGCAGTATTTT.

The chain combines TRBV9 with TRBJ1-3; no clear D gene. Trimming removed 4 bases from V and 2 bases from J, with 7 bases in between. Germline-derived CDR1 and CDR2 are SGDLS and YYNGEE. The CDR3 has 13 residues. CDR3 residues: CASSPNTGNTIYF. The CDR3 bases are TGTGCCAGCAGCCCGAACACTGGAAACACCATATATTTT.

The V gene is TRBV2, the J gene TRBJ2-2; 8 nucleotides agree with TRBD2. Germline lookup yields CDR1 SNHLY and CDR2 FYNNEI. Trimming cost V 3 bases and J 3 bases; bases outside gene matches: 3. The CDR3 sequence is 15 residues long. CDR3 coding DNA: TGTGCCAGCAGTGACTTAGCGGGGTACACCGGGGAGCTGTTTTTT. Protein product: CASSDLAGYTGELFF.

The chain uses TRBV15 and TRBJ1-2, with D possibly being TRBD1 (5 bases). Per germline, CDR1 LNHNV and CDR2 YYDKDF (reference sequence). This CDR3 region has 16 residues. The germline V and J ends were trimmed by 0 bases and 4 bases, with 15 bases remaining between them. The CDR3 region has the DNA TGTGCCACCAGCAGAGATGTAGTTTTGACAGTCTATGGCTACACCTTC. This sequence encodes CATSRDVVLTVYGYTF.

V is TRBV6-6 and J is TRBJ2-2, with 7 bases fitting TRBD1. Losses at the gene ends were 2 bases for V and 12 bases for J; bases not matched to a gene: 3. The CDR3 covers 12 residues. Per germline, CDR1 MNHNY and CDR2 SVGAGI (reference sequence). The CDR3 DNA reads TGTGCCAGCAGTTACACGGGACAGAAGCTGTTTTTT. Its translation: CASSYTGQKLFF.

V gene TRBV5-1 combines with J gene TRBJ2-7; the match to TRBD1 covers 9 bases. Germline V gives CDR1 SGHRS, CDR2 YFSETQ. After removal of 3 bases from V and 5 bases from J, the junction contained 12 bases not matched to a gene. The CDR3 length is 16 residues. As DNA, the CDR3 is TGCGCCAGCAGCTCTGGCAGGGGACAGGGAAACCACGAGCAGTACTTC. The encoded protein is CASSSGRGQGNHEQYF.

The genes are TRBV6-5 and TRBJ1-5, with 8 bases fitting TRBD1. Per germline, CDR1 MNHEY and CDR2 SVGAGI. The CDR3 length is 13 residues. V shed 6 bases, J shed 6 bases, and the junction held 4 bases outside the gene matches. CDR3 residues: CASSPDRVQPQHF. For the CDR3, the DNA is TGTGCCAGCAGCCCGGACAGGGTTCAGCCCCAGCATTTT.

The chain is built from TRBV28 and TRBJ2-7; TRBD2 might be the D (6 bases). Trimming left V 5 bases short and J 3 bases short, with 17 bases between. The CDR3 length is 15 residues. CDR1 MDHEN and CDR2 SYDVKM come from the germline V gene. The chain's CDR3 is CASSPWGDHLYEQYF. CDR3 sequence (DNA): TGTGCCAGCAGTCCGTGGGGGGACCACCTCTACGAGCAGTACTTC.

The V call is TRBV18, the J call TRBJ1-1; perhaps TRBD1 as D (5 bases). The germline gives CDR1 KGHSH, CDR2 LQKENI. Trimming removed 5 bases at V and 0 bases at J, with 13 bases between. The CDR3 runs to 15 residues. The CDR3 sequence is CASSEIQGMNTEAFF. The DNA for the CDR3 is TGTGCCAGCTCAGAGATTCAGGGTATGAACACTGAAGCTTTCTTT.

This rearrangement joins TRBV27 to TRBJ2-7, with a tentative D call TRBD1 (5 bases). The CDR3 totals 11 residues. Per the germline V gene, CDR1 is MNHEY and CDR2 is SMNVEV (reference sequence). The V end lost 10 bases, the J end lost 2 bases, and 9 bases lay between the germline ends. CDR3 nucleotides: TGTGCCAAAAAGGGGACCTACGAGCAGTACTTC. This sequence encodes CAKKGTYEQYF.

CDR3 nucleotides: TGTGCCACCTCCGGGACTAGCAGCACAGATACGCAGTATTTT. Translation: CATSGTSSTDTQYF. This sequence joins TRBV10-3 and TRBJ2-3; 9 nucleotides match TRBD2. The CDR3 loop spans 14 amino acids. Germline CDR1 ENHRY, CDR2 SYGVKD. Germline trimming cut 10 bases from V and 0 bases from J; bases unmatched to any gene: 5.

The chain couples TRBV9 to TRBJ2-1, with 7 bases that match TRBD1. Germline V lookup: CDR1 SGDLS, CDR2 YYNGEE. The CDR3 has 16 amino acids. Trimming at V came to 4 bases and at J to 9 bases, leaving 16 bases not matched to a gene. The CDR3 DNA sequence: TGTGCCAGCAGCCCCTTCCAGGGGGTCAGGGGTAGTGAGCAGTTCTTC. Protein sequence: CASSPFQGVRGSEQFF.

The chain recombines TRBV19 with TRBJ2-7; no clear D. This CDR3 is built from 13 residues. In germline, CDR1 is LNHDA, CDR2 SQIVND (reference sequence). V was pared by 4 bases and J by 2 bases, with 9 bases between. The DNA of the CDR3 is TGTGCCAGTAGTAATCCACCTGCCTACGAGCAGTACTTC. Its translation is CASSNPPAYEQYF.

CDR3 amino acids: CASSPWGGYEQYF. The CDR3 DNA reads TGTGCCAGCTCACCATGGGGGGGGTACGAGCAGTACTTC. This chain joins TRBV18 and TRBJ2-7; 7 bases align to TRBD2. The CDR3 has 13 amino acids. The V gene end was trimmed by 2 bases and the J gene end by 4 bases; junction bases not matched to a gene: 2. Germline loops: CDR1 KGHSH, CDR2 LQKENI.

The V gene is TRBV10-3, the J gene TRBJ2-2, with D unresolved. Germline-derived CDR1 and CDR2 are ENHRY and SYGVKD. This CDR3 has 12 amino acids. The ends were cut back, 0 bases at V and 6 bases at J, with 2 bases in the middle. CDR3 amino acids: CAISESPGELFF. The CDR3 region has the DNA TGTGCCATCAGTGAGTCCCCCGGGGAGCTGTTTTTT.